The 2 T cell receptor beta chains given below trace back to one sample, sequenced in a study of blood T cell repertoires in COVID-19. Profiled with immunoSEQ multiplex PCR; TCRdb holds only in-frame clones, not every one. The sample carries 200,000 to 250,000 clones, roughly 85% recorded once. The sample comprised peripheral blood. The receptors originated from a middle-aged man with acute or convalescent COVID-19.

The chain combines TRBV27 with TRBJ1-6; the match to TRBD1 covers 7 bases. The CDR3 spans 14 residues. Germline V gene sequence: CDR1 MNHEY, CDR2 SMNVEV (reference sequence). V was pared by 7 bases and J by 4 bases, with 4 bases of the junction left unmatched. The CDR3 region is CASKRDSYNSPLHF. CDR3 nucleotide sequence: TGTGCCAGCAAACGGGACAGTTATAATTCACCCCTCCACTTT.

The DNA for the CDR3 is TGCGCCAGCAGCCAACGACAGTTCTATAATTCACCCCTCCACTTT. Its protein is CASSQRQFYNSPLHF. The chain is built from TRBV4-1 and TRBJ1-6; TRBD1 might be the D (5 bases). The CDR3 extends over 15 amino acids. The V and J ends lost 2 bases and 3 bases respectively, with 8 bases between them. CDR1 is MGHRA and CDR2 is YSYEKL in the germline V gene.